This TCR beta chain stems from a study of resident and recirculating memory T cells in vitiligo. The repertoire was sequenced with immunoSEQ multiplex PCR; TCRdb's copy has only in-frame clones and lacks some. The sample holds around 76,000 clones, 80% to 95% seen once. This CDR3 spans 16 amino acids. Trimming took 0 bases from V and 3 from J, leaving 13 bases between them. Germline V lookup: CDR1 LGHNA, CDR2 YNFKEQ. Sample: blood. This clonotype was obtained from a male donor with vitiligo. The gene calls are TRBV4-2 and TRBJ2-3; D gene ambiguous. Here the CDR3 DNA reads TGTGCCAGCAGCCAAGAAGGTGGAATAGCAACAGATACGCAGTATTTT. Protein sequence: CASSQEGGIATDTQYF.